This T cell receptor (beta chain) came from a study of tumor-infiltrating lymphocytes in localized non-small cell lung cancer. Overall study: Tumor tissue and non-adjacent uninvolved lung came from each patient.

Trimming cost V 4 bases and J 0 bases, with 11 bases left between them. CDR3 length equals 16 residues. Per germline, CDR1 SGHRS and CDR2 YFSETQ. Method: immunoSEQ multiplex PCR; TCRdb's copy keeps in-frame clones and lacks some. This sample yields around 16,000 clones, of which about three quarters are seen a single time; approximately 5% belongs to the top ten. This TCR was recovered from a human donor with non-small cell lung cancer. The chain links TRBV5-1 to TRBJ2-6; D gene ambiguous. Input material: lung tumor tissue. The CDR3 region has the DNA TGCGCCAGCAGCACGAAGGGCCTCTCTGGGGCCAACGTCCTGACTTTC. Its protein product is CASSTKGLSGANVLTF.